These T cell receptor beta chains were read from a single sample in a study of shared clonotypes between healthy human individuals. Produced via immunoSEQ multiplex PCR; TCRdb's table is partial and in-frame only. The data show roughly 2,000,000 clones, just under 95% seen once. The source material was naive CD8+ T cells sorted from blood. The receptors stem from a man in his late teens or twenties in good health. Both conserved end residues are part of each CDR3. D genes are given only for firm matches. Some rows have no size entry. The others give once, few or many, or a class for an expanded clone.

D: .
size: .
V: TRBV11-2
J: TRBJ2-2
length: 15
DNA: TGTGCCAGCAGCCCCTGGACTGAAGACACCGGGGAGCTGTTTTTT
CDR3: CASSPWTEDTGELFF

D: .
size: .
V: TRBV9
J: TRBJ2-1
length: 14
DNA: TGTGCCAGCAGCGTAGAGGAGGGGGTAAATGAGCAGTTCTTC
CDR3: CASSVEEGVNEQFF

D: .
size: .
V: TRBV27
J: TRBJ2-1
length: 14
DNA: TGTGCCAGCAGGCTCACTGCACCATACAATGAGCAGTTCTTC
CDR3: CASRLTAPYNEQFF

D: TRBD1
size: .
V: TRBV7-9
J: TRBJ1-6
length: 14
DNA: TGTGCCAGCAGCTTAGAACAGGGGAATTCACCCCTCCACTTT
CDR3: CASSLEQGNSPLHF

D: .
size: .
V: TRBV7-2
J: TRBJ2-3
length: 12
DNA: TGTGCCAGCAGCTTTAGCGCAGATACGCAGTATTTT
CDR3: CASSFSADTQYF

D: TRBD2
size: .
V: TRBV10-1
J: TRBJ2-3
length: 14
DNA: TGCGCCAGCAGTGGTCTAGCGGGGACAGATACGCAGTATTTT
CDR3: CASSGLAGTDTQYF

D: .
size: once
V: TRBV7-9
J: TRBJ1-2
length: 13
DNA: TGTGCCAGCAGCTTCGGGGGAGACTATGGCTACACCTTC
CDR3: CASSFGGDYGYTF

D: TRBD1
size: .
V: TRBV2
J: TRBJ1-6
length: 14
DNA: TGTGCCAGCAGCCCGGGACAGCGTAATTCACCCCTCCACTTT
CDR3: CASSPGQRNSPLHF

D: .
size: .
V: TRBV27
J: TRBJ2-2
length: 13
DNA: TGTGCCAGCAGTTTGGGGGGCACCGGGGAGCTGTTTTTT
CDR3: CASSLGGTGELFF

D: .
size: .
V: TRBV11-2
J: TRBJ2-5
length: 11
DNA: TGTGCCAGCAGCGCAGTAGAGACCCAGTACTTC
CDR3: CASSAVETQYF

D: .
size: once
V: TRBV7-9
J: TRBJ2-1
length: 12
DNA: TGTGCCAGCAGCTCACTGACGGGAGAGCAGTTCTTC
CDR3: CASSSLTGEQFF

D: .
size: .
V: TRBV5-6
J: TRBJ2-3
length: 12
DNA: TGTGCCAGCAGTTCGGGTGATTATACGCAGTATTTT
CDR3: CASSSGDYTQYF

D: .
size: once
V: TRBV11-2
J: TRBJ1-5
length: 15
DNA: TGTGCCAGCAGCTTAGGGGTAGGGGAGCGCCAGCCCCAGCATTTT
CDR3: CASSLGVGERQPQHF

D: .
size: .
V: TRBV11-2
J: TRBJ2-7
length: 14
DNA: TGTGCCAGCAGCTTAGAGGGGGGGCCTTACGAGCAGTACTTC
CDR3: CASSLEGGPYEQYF

D: .
size: .
V: TRBV11-2
J: TRBJ1-3
length: 15
DNA: TGTGCCAGCAGCCCACATGCAGGGACTGGAAACACCATATATTTT
CDR3: CASSPHAGTGNTIYF